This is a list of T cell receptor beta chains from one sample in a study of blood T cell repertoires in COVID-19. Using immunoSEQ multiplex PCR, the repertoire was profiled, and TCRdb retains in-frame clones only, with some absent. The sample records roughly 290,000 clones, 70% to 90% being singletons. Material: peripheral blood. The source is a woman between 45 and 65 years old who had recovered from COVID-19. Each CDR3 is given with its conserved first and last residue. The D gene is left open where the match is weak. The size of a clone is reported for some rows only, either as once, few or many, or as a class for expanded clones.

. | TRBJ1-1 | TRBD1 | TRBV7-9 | CASRPDPGQGSSTEAFF | TGTGCCAGCAGACCCGATCCGGGACAGGGGTCGAGCACTGAAGCTTTCTTT
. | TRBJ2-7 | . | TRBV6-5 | CASREIYEQYF | TGTGCCAGCAGGGAGATCTACGAGCAGTACTTC
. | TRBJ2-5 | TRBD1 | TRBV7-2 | CASSLDVRGETQYF | TGTGCCAGCAGCTTAGATGTCAGGGGGGAGACCCAGTACTTC
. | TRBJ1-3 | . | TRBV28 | CASSFSQGSGNTIYF | TGTGCCAGCAGTTTTAGTCAGGGCTCTGGAAACACCATATATTTT
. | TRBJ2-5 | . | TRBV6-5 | CASSLGEVETQYF | TGTGCCAGCAGTCTGGGGGAGGTGGAGACCCAGTACTTC
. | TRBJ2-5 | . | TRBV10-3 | CAISESTWAETQYF | TGTGCCATCAGTGAGTCGACCTGGGCAGAGACCCAGTACTTC
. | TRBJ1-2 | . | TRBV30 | CAWSTGINYGYTF | TGTGCCTGGAGCACCGGGATTAACTATGGCTACACCTTC
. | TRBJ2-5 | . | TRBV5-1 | CASSLRQSQETQYF | TGCGCCAGCAGCCTAAGACAGAGCCAAGAGACCCAGTACTTC
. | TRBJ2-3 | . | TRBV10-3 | CATSPGPEGSTDTQYF | TGTGCCACTAGTCCGGGCCCGGAGGGTAGCACAGATACGCAGTATTTT
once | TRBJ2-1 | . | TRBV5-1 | CASSMELAHGGNEQFF | TGCGCCAGCAGCATGGAACTAGCCCACGGTGGAAATGAGCAGTTCTTC
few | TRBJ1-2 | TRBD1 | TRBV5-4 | CASSLGQGAYGYTF | TGTGCCAGCAGCTTAGGACAGGGCGCTTATGGCTACACCTTC
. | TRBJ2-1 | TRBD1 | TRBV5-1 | CASSLPGGRNEQFF | TGCGCCAGCAGCTTGCCAGGGGGACGAAATGAGCAGTTCTTC
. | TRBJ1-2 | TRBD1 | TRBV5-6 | CASSPSGTANYGYTF | TGTGCCAGCAGCCCTTCTGGGACAGCTAACTATGGCTACACCTTC
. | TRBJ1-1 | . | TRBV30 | CAWTAGVTEAFF | TGTGCCTGGACGGCAGGCGTCACTGAAGCTTTCTTT
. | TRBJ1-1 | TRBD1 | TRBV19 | CASSVDRGTEAFF | TGTGCCAGTAGTGTGGACAGGGGCACTGAAGCTTTCTTT
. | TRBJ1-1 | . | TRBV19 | CASSTRDWNTEAFF | TGTGCCAGTAGTACCCGGGACTGGAACACTGAAGCTTTCTTT
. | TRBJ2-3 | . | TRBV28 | CASSFFYAFRQHQTDTQYF | TGTGCCAGCAGTTTTTTTTACGCTTTTCGACAGCATCAGACAGATACGCAGTATTTT
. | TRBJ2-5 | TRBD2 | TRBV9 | CASSANSGGIQETQYF | TGTGCCAGCAGCGCCAATAGCGGGGGGATCCAAGAGACCCAGTACTTC
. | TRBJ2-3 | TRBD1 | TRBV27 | CASKPSGGDTQYF | TGTGCCAGCAAACCGTCAGGGGGAGATACGCAGTATTTT
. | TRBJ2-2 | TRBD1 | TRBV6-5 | CASMGTGHTGELFF | TGTGCCAGCATGGGGACAGGCCACACCGGGGAGCTGTTTTTT
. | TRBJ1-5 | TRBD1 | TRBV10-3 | CATTDRGGNQPQHF | TGTGCCACCACCGACAGGGGAGGCAATCAGCCCCAGCATTTT
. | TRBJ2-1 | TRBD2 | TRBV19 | CASTSGASSSYNEQFF | TGTGCCAGTACTAGCGGGGCCTCAAGCTCCTACAATGAGCAGTTCTTC
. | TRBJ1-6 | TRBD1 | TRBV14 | CASSQETGAFSPLHF | TGTGCCAGCAGCCAAGAAACAGGGGCATTTTCACCCCTCCACTTT
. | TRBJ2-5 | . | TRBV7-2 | CASSLGTSRGETQYF | TGTGCCAGCAGCTTAGGTACTAGCCGCGGAGAGACCCAGTACTTC
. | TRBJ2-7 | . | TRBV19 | CASSINIPSGEQYF | TGTGCCAGTAGTATTAATATCCCCTCCGGCGAGCAGTACTTC
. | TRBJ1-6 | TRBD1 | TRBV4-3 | CASSIRDSGNSPLHF | TGCGCCAGCAGCATCCGGGACAGCGGCAATTCACCCCTCCACTTT
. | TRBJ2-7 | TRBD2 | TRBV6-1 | CASSDTSGPYEQYF | TGTGCCAGCAGTGATACTAGCGGACCCTACGAGCAGTACTTC
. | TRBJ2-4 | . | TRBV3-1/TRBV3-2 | CASSPLQTGLAKNIQYF | TGTGCCAGCAGCCCACTACAAACGGGACTAGCCAAAAACATTCAGTACTTC
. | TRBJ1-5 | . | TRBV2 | CASSDRRGPQPQHF | TGTGCCAGCAGTGACCGGAGAGGCCCTCAGCCCCAGCATTTT
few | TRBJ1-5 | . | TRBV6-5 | CASSSFGSQPQHF | TGTGCCAGCAGTTCCTTTGGGAGTCAGCCCCAGCATTTT
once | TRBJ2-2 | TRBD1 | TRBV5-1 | CASSSPGQLQFANTGELFF | TGCGCCAGCAGCTCTCCGGGACAGTTACAATTCGCGAACACCGGGGAGCTGTTTTTT
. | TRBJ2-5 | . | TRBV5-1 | CASSNGVYQETQYF | TGCGCCAGCAGCAACGGTGTGTACCAAGAGACCCAGTACTTC
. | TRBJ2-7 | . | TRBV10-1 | CASSDPGGYEQYF | TGCGCCAGCAGTGACCCCGGAGGATACGAGCAGTACTTC
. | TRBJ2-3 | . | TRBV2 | CASERTSFTDTQYF | TGTGCCAGCGAAAGGACATCTTTCACAGATACGCAGTATTTT
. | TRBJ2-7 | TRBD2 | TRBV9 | CASSEGLAEPYEQYF | TGTGCCAGCAGCGAAGGACTAGCTGAGCCCTACGAGCAGTACTTC
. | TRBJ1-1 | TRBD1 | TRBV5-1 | CASSTDRASGTEAFF | TGCGCCAGCAGCACGGACAGGGCGTCGGGCACTGAAGCTTTCTTT
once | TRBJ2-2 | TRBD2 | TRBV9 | CASSARLAGGTGELFF | TGTGCCAGCAGCGCACGACTAGCGGGAGGCACCGGGGAGCTGTTTTTT
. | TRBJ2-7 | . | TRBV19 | CASSIGQSYEQYF | TGTGCCAGTAGTATTGGGCAGTCCTACGAGCAGTACTTC
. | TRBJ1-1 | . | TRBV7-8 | CASSYFYDRTEAFF | TGTGCCAGCAGCTACTTTTACGACAGAACTGAAGCTTTCTTT
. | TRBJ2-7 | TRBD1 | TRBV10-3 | CAILSGDRDNEQYF | TGTGCCATACTTTCGGGGGACAGGGACAACGAGCAGTACTTC
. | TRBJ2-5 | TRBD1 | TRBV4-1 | CASSEGQGGETQYF | TGCGCCAGCAGCGAAGGACAGGGTGGGGAGACCCAGTACTTC
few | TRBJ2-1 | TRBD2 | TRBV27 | CASRRGGGHNEQFF | TGTGCCAGCAGGCGGGGGGGAGGTCACAATGAGCAGTTCTTC
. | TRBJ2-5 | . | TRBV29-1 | CTLPRKVETQYF | TGCACCCTACCGAGGAAAGTAGAGACCCAGTACTTC
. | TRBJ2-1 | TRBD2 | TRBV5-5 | CASSPFAGAQYNEQFF | TGTGCCAGCAGTCCCTTTGCGGGAGCCCAGTACAATGAGCAGTTCTTC
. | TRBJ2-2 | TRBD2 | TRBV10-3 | CATRTGAGGPGELFF | TGTGCCACCCGCACAGGGGCGGGGGGGCCTGGGGAGCTGTTTTTT
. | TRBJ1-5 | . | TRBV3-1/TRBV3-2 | CASSQGRGSQPQHF | TGTGCCAGCAGCCAAGGTCGGGGTAGTCAGCCCCAGCATTTT
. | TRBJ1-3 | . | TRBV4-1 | CASSQEDISSGNTIYF | TGCGCCAGCAGCCAAGAGGACATCAGCTCTGGAAACACCATATATTTT
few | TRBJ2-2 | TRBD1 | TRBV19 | CASSKIGTEKNTGELFF | TGTGCCAGTAGTAAAATTGGGACAGAGAAGAACACCGGGGAGCTGTTTTTT
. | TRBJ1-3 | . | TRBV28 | CASRTHNNIAGFGNTIYF | TGTGCCAGCAGGACTCACAACAACATCGCGGGCTTTGGAAACACCATATATTTT
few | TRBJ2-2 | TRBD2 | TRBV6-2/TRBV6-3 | CASSSGGMFTGELFF | TGTGCCAGCAGTTCGGGGGGGATGTTCACCGGGGAGCTGTTTTTT
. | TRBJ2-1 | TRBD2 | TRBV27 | CASSPRTSSHEQFF | TGTGCCAGCAGTCCTCGGACTAGCTCCCATGAGCAGTTCTTC